This T cell receptor beta chain was identified in a study of identical twins. Study-wide findings and caveats: Beta clonotypes that were abundant in cord blood contained fewer insertions, a pattern absent from memory repertoires. Interpretation of the results relied on cross-sectional statistical analysis and not on following the same donors.

MiXCR, run by TCRdb on the 5' RACE reads, gives a single entry per CDR3 protein. The data show some 320,000 distinct CDR3 sequences, with approximately 13% seen just once and 7.2% held by the top ten. The donors were all healthy and Caucasian. Concerning this clonotype itself: Its cognate antigen is unknown.

Trimming at V came to 4 bases and at J to 3 bases, leaving 2 bases not matched to a gene. The CDR3 is 14 residues long. CDR1 and CDR2 from the germline V gene are MNHNS and SASEGT. The same data also contributed to another study, on yellow fever vaccine responses in identical twins.

V gene TRBV6-1 combines with J gene TRBJ2-1, with TRBD1 identical over 8 bases. This TCR was recovered from a woman aged 18-29 years in good health. Sequenced material: CD8+ T cells sorted from blood. CDR3 amino acids: CASSGTGLYNEQFF. The CDR3 DNA reads as TGTGCCAGCAGTGGGACAGGGCTCTACAATGAGCAGTTCTTC.